The T cell receptor beta chain described here comes from a study of blood T cell repertoires in COVID-19. Study summary: The samples span acute and convalescent COVID-19 from the United States, Italy and Spain. In each case, the material was cDNA or gDNA derived from T cells, B-cell-depleted T cells, or PBMCs.

Authors' analysis steps: Nucleated cell counts were estimated from reference gene primer amplification. Profiling relied on immunoSEQ multiplex PCR, and the TCRdb table lists in-frame clones only, not all of them. Clone size and the V and J calls come from that table; the DNA yielded D and trimming. The profile shows about 100,000 clones, about 83% of them singletons. The germline V and J ends were trimmed by 5 bases and 8 bases, with 10 bases remaining between them. Per the germline V gene, CDR1 is SGDLS and CDR2 is YYNGEE. There are 12 residues in the CDR3. V is TRBV9 and J is TRBJ2-2; no clear D gene. Sample: peripheral blood. This clonotype was obtained from a human donor in a cohort sampled during active COVID-19. CDR3 bases: TGTGCCAGCAGAAACAGTTGGGGGGAGCTGTTTTTT. As protein: CASRNSWGELFF.